These T cell receptor beta chains were read from a single sample in a study of blood T cell repertoires in COVID-19. This table comes from immunoSEQ multiplex PCR, and its TCRdb copy is limited to in-frame clones, with some not included. The sample gives roughly 380,000 clones, roughly 87% of which show up once; about 3.9% is in the top ten. Sequenced: peripheral blood. Receptor source: a woman aged 55-70 years with COVID-19, enrolled during active disease. The CDR3 runs from the conserved cysteine through the conserved F or W. D genes are given only for firm matches. Some rows mark clone size as missing; the rest say once, few, many or name a class of expanded clone.

J gene: TRBJ1-2
D gene: NA
clone size: NA
V gene: TRBV5-6
CDR3 protein: CASSLERGGLYGYTF
CDR3 DNA: TGTGCCAGCAGCTTGGAGAGGGGGGGCCTCTATGGCTACACCTTC

J gene: TRBJ1-1
D gene: TRBD1
clone size: NA
V gene: TRBV6-4
CDR3 protein: CASRWTGYESNTEAFF
CDR3 DNA: TGTGCCAGCAGGTGGACAGGGTATGAATCGAACACTGAAGCTTTCTTT

J gene: TRBJ2-7
D gene: NA
clone size: NA
V gene: TRBV20-1
CDR3 protein: CSAVGIYEQYF
CDR3 DNA: TGCAGTGCCGTCGGGATTTACGAGCAGTACTTC

J gene: TRBJ1-5
D gene: NA
clone size: NA
V gene: TRBV6-5
CDR3 protein: CASSYPTVNQPQHF
CDR3 DNA: TGTGCCAGCAGTTACCCCACAGTGAATCAGCCCCAGCATTTT

J gene: TRBJ2-5
D gene: TRBD1
clone size: NA
V gene: TRBV29-1
CDR3 protein: CSVRQGSGETQYF
CDR3 DNA: TGCAGCGTCAGACAGGGCAGCGGAGAGACCCAGTACTTC

J gene: TRBJ1-2
D gene: TRBD1
clone size: NA
V gene: TRBV7-9
CDR3 protein: CASSSSDRGRYGYTF
CDR3 DNA: TGTGCCAGCAGCTCATCGGACAGGGGGCGTTATGGCTACACCTTC

J gene: TRBJ2-1
D gene: TRBD1
clone size: NA
V gene: TRBV6-5
CDR3 protein: CASSYSFTGGNEQFF
CDR3 DNA: TGTGCCAGCAGTTACTCATTCACAGGGGGCAATGAGCAGTTCTTC

J gene: TRBJ1-1
D gene: TRBD1
clone size: once
V gene: TRBV25-1
CDR3 protein: CASSRGRAEAFF
CDR3 DNA: TGTGCCAGTAGTAGGGGGCGCGCTGAAGCTTTCTTT

J gene: TRBJ1-1
D gene: NA
clone size: NA
V gene: TRBV7-9
CDR3 protein: CASSSPGTANTEAFF
CDR3 DNA: TGTGCCAGCAGCTCGCCCGGGACTGCGAACACTGAAGCTTTCTTT

J gene: TRBJ1-2
D gene: NA
clone size: once
V gene: TRBV11-2
CDR3 protein: CASSLDRSISYTF
CDR3 DNA: TGTGCCAGCAGCTTAGATCGCAGTATTAGCTACACCTTC

J gene: TRBJ1-1
D gene: NA
clone size: NA
V gene: TRBV5-5
CDR3 protein: CASRRGGDTEAFF
CDR3 DNA: TGTGCCAGCAGGCGGGGGGGAGATACTGAAGCTTTCTTT

J gene: TRBJ1-2
D gene: NA
clone size: NA
V gene: TRBV19
CDR3 protein: CASSIGAGWNYGYTF
CDR3 DNA: TGTGCCAGTAGTATAGGGGCAGGTTGGAACTATGGCTACACCTTC

J gene: TRBJ2-1
D gene: TRBD1
clone size: NA
V gene: TRBV5-6
CDR3 protein: CASRTQGTGGAEQFF
CDR3 DNA: TGTGCCAGCAGAACCCAAGGGACAGGGGGCGCTGAGCAGTTCTTC